Given below is one TCR beta chain in context. Profiling relied on immunoSEQ multiplex PCR, and the TCRdb table lists in-frame clones only, not all of them. The profile shows approximately 160,000 clones, 65% to 85% of them singletons. This entry comes from a study of blood T cell repertoires in COVID-19. The CDR3 sequence is 17 residues long. The source is a man aged 40-49 years who had recovered from COVID-19. The gene calls are TRBV21-1 and TRBJ1-4. TRBV21-1 is an annotated pseudogene. Sequences were obtained from PBMCs or T cells enriched from blood (not recorded which). CDR3 protein: CASSVRLRVVKGEKLFF. In nucleotides, the CDR3 is TGTGCCAGCAGCGTCAGGCTGAGGGTGGTCAAGGGTGAAAAACTGTTTTTT.